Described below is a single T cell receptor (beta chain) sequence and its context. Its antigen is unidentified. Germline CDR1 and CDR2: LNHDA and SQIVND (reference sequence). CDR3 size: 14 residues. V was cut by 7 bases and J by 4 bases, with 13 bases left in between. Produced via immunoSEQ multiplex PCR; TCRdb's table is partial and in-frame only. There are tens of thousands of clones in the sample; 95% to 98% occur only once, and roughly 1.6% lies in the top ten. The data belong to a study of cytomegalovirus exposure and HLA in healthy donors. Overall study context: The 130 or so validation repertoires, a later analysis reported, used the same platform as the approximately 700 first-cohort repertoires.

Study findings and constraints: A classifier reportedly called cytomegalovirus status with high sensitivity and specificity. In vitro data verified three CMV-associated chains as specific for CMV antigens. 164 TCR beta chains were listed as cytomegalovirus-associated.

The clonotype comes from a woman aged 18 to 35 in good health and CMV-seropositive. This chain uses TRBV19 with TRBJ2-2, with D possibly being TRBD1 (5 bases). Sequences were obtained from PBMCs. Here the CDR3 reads CASTKPGFTGELFF. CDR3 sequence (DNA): TGTGCCAGTACCAAACCAGGGTTCACCGGGGAGCTGTTTTTT.